The TCR beta chain described here comes from a study of T cell changes during pregnancy in multiple sclerosis. Sequencing was performed with immunoSEQ multiplex PCR; in TCRdb, only in-frame clones are kept and a portion is missing. The data show about 41,000 clones, with around 89% seen just once and over 0.55% held by the top ten. Germline trimming cut 5 bases from V and 4 bases from J; bases unmatched to any gene: 11. Germline-derived CDR1 and CDR2 are SNHLY and FYNNEI. The CDR3 sequence is 15 residues long. The sequence was obtained from a female donor with multiple sclerosis, enrolled in a pregnancy study. The sequencing here drew on CD4+ T cells from peripheral blood mononuclear cells, taken in the first trimester of pregnancy. The gene calls are TRBV2 and TRBJ2-7; 7 nucleotides match TRBD1. The CDR3 bases are TGTGCCAGCAGTCTACGGACAGGAATTGGGTACGAGCAGTACTTC. As protein: CASSLRTGIGYEQYF.